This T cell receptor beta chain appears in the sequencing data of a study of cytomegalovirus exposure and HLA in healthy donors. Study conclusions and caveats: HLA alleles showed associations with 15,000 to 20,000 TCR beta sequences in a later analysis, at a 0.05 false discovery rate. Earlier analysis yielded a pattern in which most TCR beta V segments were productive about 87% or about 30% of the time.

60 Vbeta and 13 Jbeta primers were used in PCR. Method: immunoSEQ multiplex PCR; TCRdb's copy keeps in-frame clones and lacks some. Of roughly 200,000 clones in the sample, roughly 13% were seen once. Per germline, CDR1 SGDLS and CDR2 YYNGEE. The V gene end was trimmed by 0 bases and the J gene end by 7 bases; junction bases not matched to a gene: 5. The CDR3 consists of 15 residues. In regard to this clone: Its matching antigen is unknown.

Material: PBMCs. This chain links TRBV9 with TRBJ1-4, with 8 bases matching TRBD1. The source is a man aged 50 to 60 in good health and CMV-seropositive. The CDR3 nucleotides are TGTGCCAGCAGCGTAGCCGACAGGGGAGGTGAAAAACTGTTTTTT. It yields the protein CASSVADRGGEKLFF.